The sequence of this TCR beta chain was determined in a study of OX40 agonist ivuxolimab in advanced cancers. Study details: Males comprised roughly four fifths of the group, whose mean age was around 62 years (range 23 to 79). Having had anti-PD-1, anti-PD-L1 or anti-CTLA-4 therapy before was allowed, and around 39% had some.

No patient had autoimmune disease or received systemic immunosuppression. Sampling of blood occurred at baseline, cycle 4 day 1, and cycle 7 day 1. In its sample, this clone was seen once. Sequenced by immunoSEQ multiplex PCR; TCRdb stores in-frame clones only, minus some. Of roughly 80,000 clones listed, around 85% are singletons. The J segment lost 4 bases and the V segment lost 3 bases, leaving 2 bases of the junction unmatched. The germline gives CDR1 MNHNS, CDR2 SASEGT. This CDR3 contains 14 residues. The chain uses TRBV6-1 and TRBJ1-4; TRBD1 agrees at 7 bases. The source is an adult with an advanced solid tumor such as melanoma, head and neck, liver or kidney cancer. The sample in question was CD4+ or CD8+ T cells sorted from blood, obtained in a trial of the OX40 agonist ivuxolimab. CDR3 in DNA: TGTGCCAGCAGTGAGGGGACAGTTAATGAAAAACTGTTTTTT. Protein sequence: CASSEGTVNEKLFF.